The text below deals with one T cell receptor (beta chain). The antigen is unknown. The CDR3 runs to 15 residues. Germline V lookup: CDR1 SGHTA, CDR2 FQGNSA. The V segment lost 8 bases and the J segment 7 bases; nucleotides outside the gene matches: 9. The data were taken from a study of blood T cells in healthy people across ages. General study points: Long-lived donors had more naive CD4+ cells and higher diversity than aged donors.

Primed by a sample-barcoded 5' primer and a J-beta primer mix, a second PCR proceeded for about 6 to 11 cycles. One entry per CDR3 protein, called by TCRdb with MiXCR from the 5' RACE reads. This table holds some 1,000,000 distinct CDR3 sequences, around 27% found once. The sample also formed part of further work on T cells of mothers and their children. In that study: Random nucleotides (2-4) and sample barcodes were added by the M1S primer used in the second PCR.

This TCR was recovered from a girl between 2 and 10 years old in good health. V usage is TRBV7-2 and J usage is TRBJ2-2; 11 bases map to TRBD2. Sequencing used blood. CDR3 amino acids: CASLLASGRLGELFF. The CDR3 DNA is TGTGCCAGCCTGCTGGCTAGCGGGAGGCTCGGGGAGCTGTTTTTT.